This TCR beta chain derives from a study of fetal regulatory T cell absence and autoimmunity. At the level of the study: The IPEX patients lacked clinical diabetes but had exocrine pancreas autoimmunity. Regarding the study as a whole: Pancreas TCRs were oligoclonally enriched versus cord blood, some clones over 95-fold. In IPEX syndrome, oligoclonal enrichment was read as supporting prenatal antigen-driven autoimmunity in the pancreas. Broadly similar TRB gene family usage was seen in pancreas and cord blood.

V shed 6 bases and J shed 0 bases, with 9 bases lying between them. The CDR3 sequence is 15 residues long. The germline V gene has CDR1 SGHVS and CDR2 FQNEAQ. Repertoires were generated with immunoSEQ multiplex PCR, while TCRdb's copy carries only in-frame clones and drops some. Of around 100,000 clones listed, around 72% are singletons. In regard to this clone: Its target is unknown.

The specimen was pancreas tissue. The receptor comes from a male donor with IPEX syndrome. The V gene is TRBV7-8, the J gene TRBJ1-6; D may be TRBD1 (5 bases). CDR3 region: CASSPGSSYNSPLHF. The CDR3 coding sequence is TGTGCCAGCAGTCCAGGGAGCTCCTATAATTCACCCCTCCACTTT.